Described below is a single TCR beta chain sequence and its context. CDR3 length: 15 residues. Germline CDR1 is MNHNS and CDR2 is SASEGT. With 6 bases clipped from V and 2 bases from J, the junction kept 6 bases outside the gene matches. Donors had localized lung adenocarcinoma, a non-small cell lung cancer. This entry belongs to a study of CD4 and CD8 cells across lung adenocarcinoma regions. From the PCR reads, TCRdb called clonotypes with MiXCR, one entry per CDR3 protein. Of more than 11,000 distinct CDR3 sequences in the sample, around 45% were seen once. The TCR sequence derives from a male donor with lung adenocarcinoma. The CD4 and CD8 labels of this study may be unreliable. The V gene is TRBV6-1, the J gene TRBJ2-3, with 9 bases fitting TRBD2. The material sequenced was CD4+ T cells from the center of a lung tumor. CDR3 sequence: CASSRTSASTDTQYF. The CDR3 DNA reads TGTGCCAGCAGCCGGACTAGCGCATCCACAGATACGCAGTATTTT.